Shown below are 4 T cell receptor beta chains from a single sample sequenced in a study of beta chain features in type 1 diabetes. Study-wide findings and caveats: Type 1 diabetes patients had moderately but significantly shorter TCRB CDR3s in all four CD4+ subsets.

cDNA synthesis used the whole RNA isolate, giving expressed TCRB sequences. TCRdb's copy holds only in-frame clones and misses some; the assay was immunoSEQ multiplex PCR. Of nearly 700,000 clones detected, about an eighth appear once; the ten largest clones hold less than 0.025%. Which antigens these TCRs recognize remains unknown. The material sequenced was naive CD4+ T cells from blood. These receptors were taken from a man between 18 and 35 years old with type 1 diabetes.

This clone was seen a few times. In DNA form, the CDR3 reads TGTGCCAGTAGTATTTTGGGTAACGGGGAGCTGTTTTTT. Encoded protein: CASSILGNGELFF. This chain links TRBV19 with TRBJ2-2; D is unresolved. Germline CDR1 reads LNHDA; CDR2 reads SQIVND (reference sequence). The CDR3 has 13 residues. Trimming removed 3 bases at V and 7 bases at J, with 9 bases between.

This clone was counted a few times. The CDR3 protein is CASSLGNQPQHF. The CDR3 coding sequence is TGTGCCAGTAGTCTCGGCAATCAGCCCCAGCATTTT. The chain is built from TRBV19 and TRBJ1-5, with D uncertain. CDR3 length: 12 amino acids. Trimming pared 5 bases from V and 2 bases from J, leaving 4 bases between. Germline CDR1 reads LNHDA; CDR2 reads SQIVND (reference sequence).

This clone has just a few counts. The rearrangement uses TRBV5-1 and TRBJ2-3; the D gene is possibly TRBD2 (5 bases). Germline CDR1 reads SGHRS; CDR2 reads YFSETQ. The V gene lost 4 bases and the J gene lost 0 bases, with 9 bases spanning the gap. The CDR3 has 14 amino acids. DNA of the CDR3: TGCGCCAGCAGCGGGAGTGCTAGCACAGATACGCAGTATTTT. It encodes CASSGSASTDTQYF.

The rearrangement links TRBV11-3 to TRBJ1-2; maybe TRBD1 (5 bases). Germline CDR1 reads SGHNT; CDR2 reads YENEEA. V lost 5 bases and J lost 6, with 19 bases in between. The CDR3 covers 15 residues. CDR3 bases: TGTGCCAGCAGCCTACTGCGGGGCGCGACTAATGGCTACACCTTC. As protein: CASSLLRGATNGYTF.